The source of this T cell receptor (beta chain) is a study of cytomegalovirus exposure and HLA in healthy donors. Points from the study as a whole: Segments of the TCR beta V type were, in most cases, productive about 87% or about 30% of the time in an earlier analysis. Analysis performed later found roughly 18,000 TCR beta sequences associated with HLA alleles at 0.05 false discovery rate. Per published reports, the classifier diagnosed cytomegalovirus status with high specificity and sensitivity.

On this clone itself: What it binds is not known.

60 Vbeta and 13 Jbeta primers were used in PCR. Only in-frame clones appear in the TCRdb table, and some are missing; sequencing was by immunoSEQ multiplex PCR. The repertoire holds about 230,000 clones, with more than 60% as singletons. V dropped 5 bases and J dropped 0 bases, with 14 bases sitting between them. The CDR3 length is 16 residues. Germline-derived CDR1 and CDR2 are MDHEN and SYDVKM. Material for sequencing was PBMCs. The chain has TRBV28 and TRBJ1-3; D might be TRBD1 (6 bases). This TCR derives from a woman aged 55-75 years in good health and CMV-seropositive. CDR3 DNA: TGTGCCAGCAGTGATTGGACAGCTTCCTCTGGAAACACCATATATTTT. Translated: CASSDWTASSGNTIYF.